The entry below describes one T cell receptor (beta chain). Its binding antigen is unknown. Base-call qualities are not available, and no considerably larger clone is one nucleotide away. V and J are truncated by 6 bases and 7 bases respectively, leaving an intervening sequence of 15 bases. From the germline V gene, CDR1 is MNHEY and CDR2 is SVGAGI. The CDR3 starts with the cysteine, ends with the phenylalanine, and has 13 residues. Here the CDR3 DNA is all that survives: 39 bases in frame from base 1. These data originate in a study of cytomegalovirus exposure and HLA in healthy donors (dated by TCRdb to between 2016 and 2019). Broadly, across the study: According to an earlier analysis of a few hundred of the donors, 150 million to 200 million T cells yielded roughly 100 million unique TCR beta sequences and 276 Gb of sequence data. Around 320 gigabases of sequencing data and approximately 85 million unique TCR sequences were included in an early release covering roughly 600 HLA-typed donors. The genetic ancestry cluster associated with self-reported Caucasian donors included 80% to 90% of the roughly 360 genotyped donors. The study aimed to test whether signatures of past pathogen exposure could be identified by cataloging public T cell receptors. The T cell repertoires of under 700 subjects were profiled by immunosequencing and related to cytomegalovirus serostatus. Along with the roughly 670-subject first cohort, a separate validation cohort of about 110 different subjects was used. The study combined high-throughput TCR immunosequencing, statistical association of individual TCRs with disease status, and machine learning to predict cytomegalovirus infection status. A later analysis re-analyzed previously published TCR beta repertoires from roughly 600 donors and added high-resolution HLA genotyping to study TCR occurrence patterns. In the later analysis, no new phenotypic data were used to find candidate immune exposures; instead, reliance was placed on TCR beta sequences and their occurrence across donors. To decide whether each TCR beta V gene segment behaved as functional or pseudogenic, an earlier analysis of some 600 of the donors relied on high-throughput TCR beta sequencing. Alongside the repertoire data, information on donor age, sex, ethnicity and CMV serostatus was compiled. Genome-wide SNP genotypes for about three fifths of the roughly 700 donors were used in a later genetic analysis, which treated that subset as a discovery cohort. Every repertoire in the discovery cohort had been generated on one and the same sequencing platform. HLA typing covered class I and class II loci at four-digit resolution. The number of donors typed differed by locus, with about 629-640 for A, B, C, DRB1 and DQB1, 522 for DQA1, 606 for DPA1, and 450 to 480 for DPB1. Several DR-DQ haplotypes were treated as single units for association and clustering because of strong linkage in the cohort. Across about 380 genotyped donors of the cohort, an average of approximately 240,000 unique TCR beta nucleotide sequences per donor were sequenced, and around 19% of those sequences were non-productive.

Study-wide findings and limitations: According to a later analysis, TCR association rates differed among HLA loci, with DRB1 alleles showing the most associated TCRs and HLA-C alleles showing the fewest. Most CMV-associated TCR beta chains appeared to be HLA-restricted in a later analysis, and the HLA associations seemed to be driven largely by CMV exposure. Linkage disequilibrium might explain the correlated functional status among segregating V segments, but an unknown experimental factor could not be excluded. Compared with equally common non-associated chains, HLA-associated TCR beta chains in a later analysis were more clonally expanded and had lower generation probabilities. The classifier was reported to diagnose cytomegalovirus status with high specificity and sensitivity in both the original cohort and the validation cohort. Sequencing depth was assumed to be roughly uniform across donors in the presence/absence analyses, though that assumption may not hold. For the cohort, immune exposure information was limited to CMV serostatus. Some IMGT-functional V segments, including TRBV6-2 and TRBV6-3, could not be distinguished by the 87-base-pair reads and were therefore excluded. In the study, 150 to 200 TCR beta chains were listed as associated with cytomegalovirus. According to a later genetic analysis, donors in an Asian-associated ancestry cluster had fewer N-insertions in productive TCRs than the roughly 700-donor mean. Because some donors lacked HLA typing at each locus, the association tests relied only on the typed subset. Most TCR sequences were observed very rarely across donors, whereas some public TCRs were present in many individuals. A later analysis reported that several top co-occurrence clusters appeared linked to parvovirus B19, influenza, CMV and Epstein-Barr virus. The earlier analysis of about 600 of the donors excluded some 15 rarely observed V segments, including chromosome 9 orphons, because counts were too low. According to the authors, the approach could potentially be generalized to other disease states and immunological phenotypes. A further reported finding was that TCR beta sequences accurately predicted the HLA-A and HLA-B alleles for most subjects in the first cohort. Broadly in line with IMGT annotations, most TCR beta V segments showed up in productive rearrangements about 90% or about 30% of the time in an earlier analysis of 450 to 600 of the donors. Assigning TCR associations to individual alleles was difficult when HLA alleles, especially DR and DQ, strongly co-occurred. In vitro tests confirmed that three of the cytomegalovirus-associated TCR beta chains recognize cytomegalovirus antigens. V-gene and J-gene trimming of TCR beta chains was associated with a missense DCLRE1C variant in a later genetic analysis, and the association was replicated in an independent cohort. At a false discovery rate of 0.05, a later analysis linked fewer than 20,000 TCR beta sequences to specific HLA alleles. This cohort had only TCR beta chains sequenced, and the lack of alpha or paired-chain data limited which features could be detected. The sequencing pipeline was judged likely to have produced a cluster of highly shared sequence variants as a technical artifact.

In total, 500 to 700 healthy bone marrow donors made up the cohort. All cohort members were sampled while nominally healthy, although unrecorded immune exposures were likely present. The donor was CMV seronegative and belonged to the group of 352 seronegative cohort members. Every donor gave a peripheral blood sample, and the peripheral blood mononuclear cells from that sample were used for TCR beta sequencing. Genomic DNA was extracted from the blood cell samples with the Qiagen DNeasy Blood Extraction Kit. The library came from the immunoSEQ multiplex PCR assay. A mixture of 60 forward primers for TCR Vbeta segments and 13 reverse primers for TCR Jbeta segments was used in the multiplex PCR. The CDR3 region of rearranged TCR beta genes was amplified from genomic DNA with a multiplex PCR assay. The amplified TCR beta libraries were sequenced on the Illumina HiSeq System as 87-base-pair reads. As for the original processing: In a later analysis, approximately 74 million unique TCR beta chains were counted across the 500 to 850 repertoires, and around 10 million of these chains were shared by at least two donors. Raw reads were error-corrected and collapsed into unique sequences by a nearest-neighbor algorithm in which closely related sequences were merged to remove PCR and sequencing errors. V, D and J gene segments were assigned by aligning CDR3 sequences to IMGT reference sequences. For a sequence to be retained, a match of at least six nucleotides was required to both a V gene segment and a J gene segment. Rearrangements were called productive when the CDR3 lacked stop codons and stayed in frame with V and J; all others were non-productive. Following IMGT convention, CDR3 was defined as the stretch from the second conserved V-encoded cysteine up to the conserved J-encoded phenylalanine. Sequences without an unambiguous match to a single V gene segment were excluded from the earlier analysis of almost 600 of the donors. An earlier analysis of under 750 of the donors called V segments functional above 56.7% productive rearrangements and segregating when the between-donor standard deviation exceeded 5%. A statistical classification framework was built to diagnose cytomegalovirus status from the catalog of TCR beta chain sequences. A later analysis assigned V and J genes by comparing TCR nucleotide sequences with IMGT/GENE-DB human TR gene sequences. Using the TCRdist pipeline, a later analysis assigned CDR3 sequences along with most-parsimonious VDJ recombination scenarios. In a later analysis, each TCR beta chain was defined by its CDR3 amino acid sequence together with its V-gene family, and reads lacking a unique V-gene family were excluded. A later analysis removed several hundred highly shared, low-generation-probability nucleotide sequences to deal with suspected cross-contamination and a sequencing artifact. In a later analysis, a clonal expansion index was calculated for each public chain from normalized within-repertoire ranks of inferred template counts. In a later analysis, generation probabilities were computed using a VDJ recombination model fitted to out-of-frame rearrangements, and the results were checked against IGoR. Hypergeometric tests were used in a later analysis to score TCR-TCR, TCR-HLA and TCR-CMV co-occurrence, with a repertoire-size bias correction applied to the TCR pairs. A later analysis estimated false discovery rates by permuting HLA or CMV assignments 20 times. In a later analysis, co-occurring TCRs were grouped with DBSCAN, and TCRdist sequence similarity was added when clustering was performed within HLA-allele-positive subsets. Repertoires with fewer than 30,000 or more than 120,000 public chains, plus five repertoires with anomalous nucleotide sharing, were excluded from co-occurrence clustering. Imported from immuneACCESS, the table was reduced by TCRdb to in-frame sequences with V and J called. These copies leave out some clones; in studies compared against another copy, an unresolved V gene accounts for under half, and the cause of the remainder is not known. D and trimming were read from the DNA, whereas the V and J calls and clone size are those reported in that table. Here the sample has 90,000 to 100,000 clones; roughly 76% occur a single time. Roughly 2% of the sample is in the top ten clones.

Input material: PBMCs. The receptor's source is a man aged 35-49 years in good health and CMV-seronegative. This chain joins TRBV6-5 to TRBJ1-1; a weak D assignment points to TRBD1 (5 bases agree). The DNA sequence reads TGTGCCAGCAGCGAACAGGTGGTGGGTGAAGCTTTCTTT. Its product reads: CASSEQVVGEAFF.